Following are 25 T cell receptor beta chains from one sample sequenced in a study of blood T cell repertoires in COVID-19. Some clones are missing from TCRdb's copy, which holds only in-frame ones; the method was immunoSEQ multiplex PCR. The data contain roughly 670,000 clones, approximately 90% of them singletons. Sequenced input: peripheral blood. The source is a young woman with acute or convalescent COVID-19.

V is TRBV10-2 and J is TRBJ2-2; D not certain. The CDR3 covers 13 residues. With 3 bases removed from V and 6 bases from J, the gap between germline ends came to 8 bases. Germline loops: CDR1 WSHSY, CDR2 SAAADI. CDR3: CASSEYTAGELFF. CDR3 DNA sequence: TGCGCCAGCAGTGAATACACCGCCGGGGAGCTGTTTTTT.

The chain is built from TRBV9 and TRBJ1-2, with TRBD1 identical over 7 bases. The germline gives CDR1 SGDLS, CDR2 YYNGEE. The CDR3 loop spans 14 amino acids. With V trimmed by 5 bases and J by 2 bases, 6 bases remained unmatched. The CDR3 bases are TGTGCCAGCAGTGAGCAGGGACAGAACTATGGCTACACCTTC. Translating gives CASSEQGQNYGYTF.

In this sample, this clone turned up once. The rearrangement uses TRBV9 and TRBJ2-5; TRBD2 aligns across 7 bases. Germline V CDR1 and CDR2: SGDLS, YYNGEE. With V trimmed by 0 bases and J by 5 bases, 1 base remained unmatched. CDR3 length: 13 residues. CDR3 coding DNA: TGTGCCAGCAGCGTAGGGGAGGGTGAGACCCAGTACTTC. It codes for CASSVGEGETQYF.

This clone has more than one count but fewer than ten. This chain joins TRBV6-5 and TRBJ1-2, with 8 bases lining up with TRBD1. The ends lost 5 bases at V and 7 bases at J; junction bases unmatched: 9. From germline, CDR1 is MNHEY and CDR2 SVGAGI. CDR3 length: 14 amino acids. DNA of the CDR3: TGTGCCAGCAGTCCAGAGACAGGGGAGGCTGGCTACACCTTC. This translates into CASSPETGEAGYTF.

The rearrangement links TRBV11-2 to TRBJ1-2, with a possible D match to TRBD1 (5 bases). Trimming removed 5 bases from V and 4 bases from J, with 20 bases in between. Germline V gene sequence: CDR1 SGHAT, CDR2 FQNNGV. The CDR3 length is 16 residues. Here the CDR3 DNA reads TGTGCCAGCAGCCCACACCGGCAGGGAGGGAGCTATGGCTACACCTTC. Its translation: CASSPHRQGGSYGYTF.

The V gene is TRBV7-9, the J gene TRBJ2-2; D ambiguous. V lost 0 bases, J lost 3 bases, and 11 bases lay in between. CDR3 length: 16 residues. The germline CDR1 and CDR2 sequences are SEHNR and FQNEAQ (reference sequence). The CDR3 reads CASSLALHSYTGELFF. The CDR3 bases are TGTGCCAGCAGCTTAGCGCTCCACAGCTACACCGGGGAGCTGTTTTTT.

The V gene is TRBV13, the J gene TRBJ1-5; TRBD1 is a possible D gene (5 bases). Trimming pared 1 base from V and 5 bases from J, leaving 6 bases between. The length of the CDR3 is 13 residues. The germline V gene has CDR1 PRHDT and CDR2 FYEKMQ (reference sequence). CDR3 sequence: CASSLAGYQPQHF. As DNA, the CDR3 is TGTGCCAGCAGCTTAGCAGGGTATCAGCCCCAGCATTTT.

The chain couples TRBV6-6 to TRBJ1-2; D is unclear. Trimming pared 6 bases from V and 0 bases from J, leaving 11 bases between. Germline loops: CDR1 MNHNY, CDR2 SVGAGI (reference sequence). There are 14 residues in the CDR3. The CDR3 reads CASRPVLANYGYTF. The DNA for the CDR3 is TGTGCCAGCAGGCCGGTCTTAGCTAACTATGGCTACACCTTC.

The chain is built from TRBV9 and TRBJ2-7, with a tentative D call TRBD1 (6 bases). The V end was cut by 4 bases, the J end by 3 bases, with 14 bases between. This CDR3 contains 14 residues. Germline loops: CDR1 SGDLS, CDR2 YYNGEE. In DNA, the CDR3 is TGTGCCAGCAGCTTACAGGGTGGGAGCTACGAGCAGTACTTC. Encoded protein: CASSLQGGSYEQYF.

The chain recombines TRBV6-5 with TRBJ2-1, with D possibly being TRBD2 (5 bases). This CDR3 spans 14 amino acids. With 2 bases removed from V and 12 bases from J, the gap between germline ends came to 17 bases. Germline V gene data show CDR1 as MNHEY and CDR2 as SVGAGI. This CDR3 is CASSYSPGELGQFF. The CDR3 DNA sequence: TGTGCCAGCAGTTACAGCCCCGGGGAGCTCGGGCAGTTCTTC.

The rearrangement uses TRBV6-5 and TRBJ2-7; 8 nucleotides match TRBD1. With V trimmed by 7 bases and J by 4 bases, 9 bases remained unmatched. There are 14 residues in the CDR3. Germline CDR1 is MNHEY and CDR2 is SVGAGI. This chain's CDR3 is CASTNDRGVYEQYF. For the CDR3, the DNA is TGTGCCAGCACCAACGACAGGGGTGTGTACGAGCAGTACTTC.

This chain uses TRBV6-2 or TRBV6-3 with TRBJ1-1, with D unclear. Between the trimmed V and J ends, which lost 1 base and 0 bases, there was a span of 15 bases. Germline assignment: CDR1 MNHEY and CDR2 SVGEGT. This CDR3 region has 17 residues. The CDR3 coding sequence is TGTGCCAGCAGTTACTACCCCACAGCGGGGATGAACACTGAAGCTTTCTTT. This encodes CASSYYPTAGMNTEAFF.

Notes on this clone: Distinct nucleotide sequences in the sample also encode this CDR3. This chain links TRBV27 with TRBJ2-3, with D hard to call. This CDR3 comprises 12 residues. CDR1 and CDR2 (germline): MNHEY, SMNVEV (reference sequence). Trimming left V 5 bases short and J 0 bases short, with 3 bases between. In nucleotides, the CDR3 is TGTGCCAGCAGTCCGAGCACAGATACGCAGTATTTT. Translating gives CASSPSTDTQYF.

This clone was detected once. This rearrangement joins TRBV29-1 to TRBJ1-1; 7 nucleotides match TRBD1. V shed 1 base, J shed 0 bases, and the junction held 5 bases outside the gene matches. This CDR3 is 15 amino acids long. CDR1 is SQVTM and CDR2 is ANQGSEA in the germline V gene. The CDR3 here is CSVEGAGGMNTEAFF. Here the CDR3 DNA reads TGCAGCGTTGAAGGGGCAGGGGGTATGAACACTGAAGCTTTCTTT. The variable domain in full, completed from reference TRBV29-1 and TRBJ1-1, reads SAVISQKPSRDICQRGTSLTIQCQVDSQVTMMFWYRQQPGQSLTLIATANQGSEATYESGFVIDKFPISRPNLTFSTLTVSNMSPEDSSIYLCSVEGAGGMNTEAFFGQGTRLTVV.

The chain joins TRBV7-2 to TRBJ1-2; 9 bases match TRBD1. The CDR3 contains 13 residues. The V and J ends lost 5 bases and 5 bases, in that order; junction bases with no gene match: 3. Germline assignment: CDR1 SGHTA and CDR2 FQGNSA. In DNA, the CDR3 is TGTGCCAGCAGCAAGGACAGGGGTTATGGCTACACCTTC. This translates into CASSKDRGYGYTF.

DNA of the CDR3: TGTGCCAGCAGCTTAGTCTCACTAGGAGGCACAGATACGCAGTATTTT. Its translation: CASSLVSLGGTDTQYF. The chain recombines TRBV7-2 with TRBJ2-3; D is perhaps TRBD2 (5 bases). This CDR3 is built from 16 residues. Trimming cost V 1 base and J 1 base, with 12 bases left between them. Germline assignment: CDR1 SGHTA and CDR2 FQGNSA.

CDR3 in amino acids: CASSFGGGSMNTEAFF. In DNA, the CDR3 is TGTGCCAGCAGTTTTGGGGGAGGAAGTATGAACACTGAAGCTTTCTTT. The rearrangement links TRBV27 to TRBJ1-1, with a weak D call TRBD1 (5 bases). The germline V and J ends were trimmed by 3 bases and 0 bases, with 14 bases remaining between them. Per the germline V gene, CDR1 is MNHEY and CDR2 is SMNVEV (reference sequence). The CDR3 has 16 amino acids.

V and J are TRBV7-3 and TRBJ1-6; D is perhaps TRBD1 (5 bases). V was shortened by 1 base and J by 5 bases, with 9 bases between the two germline ends. This CDR3 is 15 amino acids long. The germline CDR1 and CDR2 sequences are SGHTA and FQGTGA. For the CDR3, the DNA is TGTGCCAGCAGCTTAAAGGTGACAGATAATTCACCCCTCCACTTT. Amino acids: CASSLKVTDNSPLHF. The variable domain in full, completed from reference TRBV7-3 and TRBJ1-6, reads GAGVSQTPSNKVTEKGKYVELRCDPISGHTALYWYRQSLGQGPEFLIYFQGTGAADDSGLPNDRFFAVRPEGSVSTLKIQRTERGDSAVYLCASSLKVTDNSPLHFGNGTRLTVT.

The chain employs TRBV13 and TRBJ1-2, with TRBD1 identical over 10 bases. Germline CDR1 reads PRHDT; CDR2 reads FYEKMQ (reference sequence). Unmatched junction bases numbered 12, after V lost 5 bases and J lost 6 bases. The CDR3 sequence is 16 residues long. The CDR3 is CASSDVAGQGFNGYTF. The CDR3 coding sequence is TGTGCCAGCAGCGACGTTGCGGGACAGGGGTTCAATGGCTACACCTTC. The full variable domain, with the rest looked up from reference TRBV13 and TRBJ1-2, is AAGVIQSPRHLIKEKRETATLKCYPIPRHDTVYWYQQGPGQDPQFLISFYEKMQSDKGSIPDRFSAQQFSDYHSELNMSSLELGDSALYFCASSDVAGQGFNGYTFGSGTRLTVV.

The CDR3 DNA follows: TGTGCCAGCAGCATAACAGGGGACATTCAGTACTTC. Protein sequence: CASSITGDIQYF. The chain combines TRBV27 with TRBJ2-4; 7 bases map to TRBD1. The CDR3 extends over 12 amino acids. Trimming at V came to 6 bases and at J to 8 bases, leaving 4 bases not matched to a gene. Germline CDR1 MNHEY, CDR2 SMNVEV (reference sequence).

V is TRBV7-9 and J is TRBJ2-1; 11 bases match TRBD2. The germline V gene has CDR1 SEHNR and CDR2 FQNEAQ (reference sequence). Losses at the gene ends were 5 bases for V and 0 bases for J; bases not matched to a gene: 6. The CDR3 has 17 amino acids. The DNA for the CDR3 is TGTGCCAGCAGCCATACTAGCGGGGGCCGCTCCTACAATGAGCAGTTCTTC. Translating it yields CASSHTSGGRSYNEQFF.

This clone has more than one count but fewer than ten. The rearrangement joins TRBV5-1 to TRBJ1-2; weak D call: TRBD1 (5 bases). Looked up from germline, CDR1 is SGHRS and CDR2 is YFSETQ. V was trimmed by 4 bases and J by 6 bases, leaving 16 bases between them. The CDR3 is 14 residues long. The CDR3 DNA follows: TGCGCCAGCAGCCCGTCACTCCCGGGGGATGGCTACACCTTC. This translates into CASSPSLPGDGYTF. The full variable domain, in which reference TRBV5-1 and TRBJ1-2 provide the parts outside the CDR3, is KAGVTQTPRYLIKTRGQQVTLSCSPISGHRSVSWYQQTPGQGLQFLFEYFSETQRNKGNFPGRFSGRQFSNSRSEMNVSTLELGDSALYLCASSPSLPGDGYTFGSGTRLTVV.

The CDR3 bases are TGTGCCAGCAGCGCAAGGGGGTACGAGCAGTACTTC. Translated, it gives CASSARGYEQYF. V usage is TRBV6-6 and J usage is TRBJ2-7, with D tentatively TRBD1 (6 bases). The CDR3 totals 12 residues. V was trimmed by 6 bases and J by 4 bases, leaving 10 bases between them. Germline V gives CDR1 MNHNY, CDR2 SVGAGI (reference sequence).

V and J are TRBV2 and TRBJ1-1; D ambiguous. The length of the CDR3 is 12 residues. Looked up from germline, CDR1 is SNHLY and CDR2 is FYNNEI. V was cut by 2 bases and J by 11 bases, with 12 bases left in between. The CDR3 sequence: CASSESAGGAFF. The CDR3 nucleotides read TGTGCCAGCAGTGAATCGGCGGGAGGCGCTTTCTTT.

This clone has a single count. The J gene is TRBJ1-1, the V gene TRBV6-1; 7 bases fit TRBD1. The V segment lost 3 bases and the J segment 5 bases; nucleotides outside the gene matches: 6. Germline CDR1 MNHNS, CDR2 SASEGT. CDR3 size: 14 residues. The CDR3 DNA reads TGTGCCAGCAGTGAGCCCACAGGGGCTACTGAAGCTTTCTTT. This translates into CASSEPTGATEAFF.